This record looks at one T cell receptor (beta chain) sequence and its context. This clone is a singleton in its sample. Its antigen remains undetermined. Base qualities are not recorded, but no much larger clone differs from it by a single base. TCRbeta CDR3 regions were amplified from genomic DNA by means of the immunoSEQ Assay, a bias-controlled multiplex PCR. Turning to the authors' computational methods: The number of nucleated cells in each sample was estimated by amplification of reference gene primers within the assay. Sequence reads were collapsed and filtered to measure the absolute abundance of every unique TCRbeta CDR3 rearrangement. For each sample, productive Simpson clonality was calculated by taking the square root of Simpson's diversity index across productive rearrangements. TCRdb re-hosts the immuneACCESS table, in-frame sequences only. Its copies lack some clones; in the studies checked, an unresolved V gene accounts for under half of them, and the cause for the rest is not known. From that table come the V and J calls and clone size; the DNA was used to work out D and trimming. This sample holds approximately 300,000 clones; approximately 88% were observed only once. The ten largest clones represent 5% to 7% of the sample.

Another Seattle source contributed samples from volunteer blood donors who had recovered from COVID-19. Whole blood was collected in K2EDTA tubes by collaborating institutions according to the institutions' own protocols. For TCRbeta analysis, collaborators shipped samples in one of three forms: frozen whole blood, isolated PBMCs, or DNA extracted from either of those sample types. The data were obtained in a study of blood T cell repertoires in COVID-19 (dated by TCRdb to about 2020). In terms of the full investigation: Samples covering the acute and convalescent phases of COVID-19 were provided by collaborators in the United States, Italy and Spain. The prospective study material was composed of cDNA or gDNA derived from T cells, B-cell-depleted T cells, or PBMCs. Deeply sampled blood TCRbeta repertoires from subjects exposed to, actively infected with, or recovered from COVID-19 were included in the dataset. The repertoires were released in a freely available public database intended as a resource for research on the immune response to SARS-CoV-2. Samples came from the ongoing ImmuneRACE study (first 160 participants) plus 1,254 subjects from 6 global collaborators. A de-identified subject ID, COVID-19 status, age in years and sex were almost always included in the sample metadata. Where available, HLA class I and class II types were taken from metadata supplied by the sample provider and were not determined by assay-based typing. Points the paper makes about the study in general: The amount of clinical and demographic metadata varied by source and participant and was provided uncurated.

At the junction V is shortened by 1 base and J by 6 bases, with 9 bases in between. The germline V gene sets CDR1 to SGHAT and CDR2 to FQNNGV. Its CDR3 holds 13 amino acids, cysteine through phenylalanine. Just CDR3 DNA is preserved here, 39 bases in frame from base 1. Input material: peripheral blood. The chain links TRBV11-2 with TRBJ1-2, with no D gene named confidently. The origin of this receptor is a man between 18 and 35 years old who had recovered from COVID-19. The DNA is TGTGCCAGCAGCTTAGGGTTAGATCATGGCTACACCTTC. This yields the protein CASSLGLDHGYTF.